A selection of T cell receptor beta chains follows, all from one sample in a study of T-cell reconstitution after alpha-beta-depleted transplantation in children. TCRdb re-analysed the PCR reads in MiXCR, keeping a single row per CDR3 protein. The repertoire holds 610,000 or so distinct CDR3 sequences, with roughly 27% as singletons. The material was PBMCs, obtained before TCRalphabeta/CD19-depleted stem cell transplant. Receptors originate from a boy younger than two with Wiskott-Aldrich syndrome, due to receive a stem cell transplant. Each CDR3 is given with its conserved first and last residue. D genes are given only for firm matches. Clone size is stated in some rows and not others, as once, few, many or a class when expanded.

D: TRBD2
V: TRBV3-1
size: few
J: TRBJ2-5
CDR3: CASSQDVLAGGETQYF
DNA: TGTGCCAGCAGCCAAGATGTACTAGCGGGAGGAGAGACCCAGTACTTC

D: TRBD2
V: TRBV7-2
size: -
J: TRBJ2-1
CDR3: CASSQRTSGTIYNEQFF
DNA: TGTGCCAGCAGCCAGCGGACTAGCGGCACAATTTACAATGAGCAGTTCTTC

D: -
V: TRBV20-1
size: -
J: TRBJ2-2
CDR3: CSARGIRDHTGELFF
DNA: TGCAGTGCTAGAGGGATAAGGGACCACACCGGGGAGCTGTTTTTT

D: -
V: TRBV7-9
size: few
J: TRBJ2-1
CDR3: CASSLSQGPNEQFF
DNA: TGTGCCAGCAGCTTATCTCAGGGCCCCAATGAGCAGTTCTTC

D: -
V: TRBV12-3/TRBV12-4
size: many
J: TRBJ2-2
CDR3: CASSLGSPGELFF
DNA: TGTGCCAGCAGTTTGGGGTCCCCCGGGGAGCTGTTTTTT

D: -
V: TRBV5-1
size: -
J: TRBJ2-2
CDR3: CASSLWATRDTGELFF
DNA: TGCGCCAGCAGCTTGTGGGCCACAAGGGACACCGGGGAGCTGTTTTTT

D: -
V: TRBV12-3/TRBV12-4
size: many
J: TRBJ1-1
CDR3: CASSFYFWGAKEAFF
DNA: TGTGCCAGCAGTTTTTACTTTTGGGGGGCAAAAGAAGCTTTCTTT

D: -
V: TRBV21-1
size: -
J: TRBJ2-1
CDR3: CASSKVYPGLAGDELENEQFF
DNA: TGTGCCAGCAGCAAAGTCTATCCGGGACTAGCGGGAGACGAGTTAGAGAATGAGCAGTTCTTC

D: -
V: TRBV20-1
size: -
J: TRBJ1-2
CDR3: CSAQKTEDNYGYTF
DNA: TGCAGTGCCCAGAAGACTGAAGACAACTATGGCTACACCTTC

D: TRBD2
V: TRBV27
size: -
J: TRBJ2-7
CDR3: CASSLSAGLAGVVYF
DNA: TGTGCCAGCAGTTTATCGGCCGGACTAGCGGGAGTCGTGTACTTC

D: -
V: TRBV30
size: -
J: TRBJ2-7
CDR3: CAWSRKQIGEQYF
DNA: TGTGCCTGGAGCCGGAAACAGATCGGCGAGCAGTACTTC

D: -
V: TRBV28
size: few
J: TRBJ2-3
CDR3: CASSLGGTRDTQYF
DNA: TGTGCCAGCAGTTTAGGGGGAACCCGAGATACGCAGTATTTT

D: TRBD2
V: TRBV10-3
size: -
J: TRBJ2-3
CDR3: CASRLAWVTDTQYF
DNA: TGTGCCAGCAGACTAGCCTGGGTCACAGATACGCAGTATTTT

D: TRBD1
V: TRBV10-3
size: -
J: TRBJ2-1
CDR3: CAIRSQGAWDEQFF
DNA: TGTGCCATCAGGAGCCAGGGGGCCTGGGATGAGCAGTTCTTC

D: -
V: TRBV20-1
size: -
J: TRBJ2-5
CDR3: CSARKSETQYF
DNA: TGCAGTGCTAGGAAATCAGAGACCCAGTACTTC

D: -
V: TRBV24-1
size: few
J: TRBJ2-1
CDR3: CATSDLGQGGNEQFF
DNA: TGTGCCACCAGTGATTTGGGGCAGGGTGGTAATGAGCAGTTCTTC

D: TRBD2
V: TRBV20-1
size: -
J: TRBJ2-5
CDR3: CSANSGSVETQYF
DNA: TGCAGTGCTAATAGCGGGAGCGTGGAGACCCAGTACTTC

D: -
V: TRBV5-6
size: few
J: TRBJ2-2
CDR3: CASSLPVDGELFF
DNA: TGTGCCAGCAGCTTGCCCGTGGACGGGGAGCTGTTTTTT

D: -
V: TRBV3-1
size: -
J: TRBJ2-7
CDR3: CASSEKVGFPYEQYF
DNA: TGTGCCAGCAGCGAAAAGGTGGGTTTCCCCTACGAGCAGTACTTC

D: -
V: TRBV24-1
size: -
J: TRBJ1-1
CDR3: CATSGSMNTEAFF
DNA: TGTGCCACCAGCGGGAGTATGAACACTGAAGCTTTCTTT

D: -
V: TRBV5-6
size: -
J: TRBJ1-5
CDR3: CASSSNRAPRGNQPQHF
DNA: TGTGCCAGCAGCTCGAACCGGGCCCCAAGGGGCAATCAGCCCCAGCATTTT

D: -
V: TRBV7-8
size: -
J: TRBJ2-2
CDR3: CASNVREGTGELFF
DNA: TGTGCCAGCAACGTACGAGAGGGCACCGGGGAGCTGTTTTTT

D: -
V: TRBV4-1
size: few
J: TRBJ2-7
CDR3: CASSQDKGRTVPYYEQYF
DNA: TGCGCCAGCAGCCAAGATAAAGGCCGGACAGTTCCCTACTACGAGCAGTACTTC

D: -
V: TRBV11-2
size: -
J: TRBJ2-1
CDR3: CASSFRGEGLRNEQFF
DNA: TGTGCCAGCAGCTTTCGCGGGGAAGGGCTGAGGAATGAGCAGTTCTTC

D: -
V: TRBV5-1
size: once
J: TRBJ1-1
CDR3: CASWKDLEAFF
DNA: TGCGCCAGCTGGAAGGACCTTGAAGCTTTCTTT

D: -
V: TRBV4-1
size: -
J: TRBJ2-5
CDR3: CASSLLPPGTSETQYF
DNA: TGCGCCAGCAGCCTGCTCCCGCCAGGGACATCCGAGACCCAGTACTTC

D: -
V: TRBV9
size: -
J: TRBJ2-2
CDR3: CASSARGNTGELFF
DNA: TGTGCCAGCAGCGCCCGGGGAAACACCGGGGAGCTGTTTTTT

D: -
V: TRBV10-2
size: -
J: TRBJ2-3
CDR3: CASSAGGSSTDTQYF
DNA: TGCGCCAGCAGTGCGGGCGGATCTAGCACAGATACGCAGTATTTT

D: TRBD1
V: TRBV2
size: -
J: TRBJ2-5
CDR3: CASSEGGGVETQYF
DNA: TGTGCCAGCAGTGAAGGAGGGGGCGTGGAGACCCAGTACTTC

D: -
V: TRBV29-1
size: -
J: TRBJ2-7
CDR3: CSVHRGGNEQYF
DNA: TGCAGCGTCCACCGTGGGGGCAACGAGCAGTACTTC

D: -
V: TRBV30
size: -
J: TRBJ1-4
CDR3: CAWEERRNEKLFF
DNA: TGTGCCTGGGAAGAGCGTAGGAATGAAAAACTGTTTTTT

D: -
V: TRBV6-1
size: -
J: TRBJ1-5
CDR3: CASNPLGHSNQPQHF
DNA: TGTGCCAGCAATCCCCTGGGGCATAGCAATCAGCCCCAGCATTTT

D: -
V: TRBV20-1
size: once
J: TRBJ2-1
CDR3: CSLRRGHYNEQFF
DNA: TGCAGCCTTAGGAGGGGCCACTACAATGAGCAGTTCTTC

D: TRBD2
V: TRBV10-2
size: -
J: TRBJ2-1
CDR3: CASRRYTSGSPLNEQFF
DNA: TGCGCCAGCAGACGATACACTAGCGGGAGCCCTTTAAATGAGCAGTTCTTC

D: -
V: TRBV12-3/TRBV12-4
size: -
J: TRBJ2-2
CDR3: CASRPLGGRGGELFF
DNA: TGTGCCAGCAGACCTCTGGGTGGGAGAGGCGGGGAGCTGTTTTTT

D: -
V: TRBV7-2
size: -
J: TRBJ1-6
CDR3: CASSLKDSSYNSPLHF
DNA: TGTGCCAGCAGCTTGAAGGACAGCTCCTATAATTCACCCCTCCACTTT

D: -
V: TRBV10-3
size: few
J: TRBJ2-3
CDR3: CAISESSDGTSTDTQYF
DNA: TGTGCCATCAGTGAGTCTTCCGACGGAACTAGCACAGATACGCAGTATTTT

D: -
V: TRBV5-1
size: -
J: TRBJ2-1
CDR3: CASSFLREALDYNEQFF
DNA: TGCGCCAGCAGCTTTCTCCGCGAAGCATTAGACTACAATGAGCAGTTCTTC

D: TRBD1
V: TRBV10-3
size: few
J: TRBJ2-7
CDR3: CAIDSSGQGYEQYF
DNA: TGTGCCATCGACTCCAGCGGACAGGGCTACGAGCAGTACTTC

D: -
V: TRBV29-1
size: -
J: TRBJ2-6
CDR3: CSVLVGANVLTF
DNA: TGCAGCGTTCTTGTCGGGGCCAACGTCCTGACTTTC

D: -
V: TRBV3-1
size: few
J: TRBJ2-1
CDR3: CASSSLGGGKRYEQFF
DNA: TGTGCCAGCAGCTCGCTCGGGGGCGGGAAACGTTATGAGCAGTTCTTC

D: -
V: TRBV10-2
size: -
J: TRBJ1-5
CDR3: CASSDPGRGQPQHF
DNA: TGCGCCAGCAGTGATCCGGGTCGGGGTCAGCCCCAGCATTTT

D: -
V: TRBV12-3/TRBV12-4
size: -
J: TRBJ2-5
CDR3: CASSSPGVETQYF
DNA: TGTGCCAGCAGCTCGCCTGGAGTAGAGACCCAGTACTTC

D: TRBD1
V: TRBV19
size: once
J: TRBJ2-2
CDR3: CASSRGQGLTGELFF
DNA: TGTGCCAGTAGTAGAGGACAGGGATTAACCGGGGAGCTGTTTTTT

D: -
V: TRBV5-1
size: -
J: TRBJ2-2
CDR3: CASSWTTQNGELFF
DNA: TGCGCCAGCAGCTGGACTACCCAAAACGGGGAGCTGTTTTTT

D: -
V: TRBV20-1
size: -
J: TRBJ1-2
CDR3: CSANSDYGYTF
DNA: TGCAGTGCTAACAGCGACTATGGCTACACCTTC

D: -
V: TRBV28
size: -
J: TRBJ1-5
CDR3: CASRSSFSIQPQHF
DNA: TGTGCCAGCAGGTCAAGCTTTAGCATACAGCCCCAGCATTTT

D: -
V: TRBV29-1
size: few
J: TRBJ2-3
CDR3: CSVELGDTQYF
DNA: TGCAGCGTTGAATTGGGAGATACGCAGTATTTT